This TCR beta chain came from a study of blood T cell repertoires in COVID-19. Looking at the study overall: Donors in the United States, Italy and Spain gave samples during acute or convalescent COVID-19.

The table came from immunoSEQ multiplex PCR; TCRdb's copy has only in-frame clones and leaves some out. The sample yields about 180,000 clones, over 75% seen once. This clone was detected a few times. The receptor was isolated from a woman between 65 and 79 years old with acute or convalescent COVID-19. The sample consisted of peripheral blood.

The chain's CDR3 is CASSPGTGASGELFF. In DNA form, the CDR3 reads TGTGCCAGTAGTCCCGGGACAGGGGCCTCCGGGGAGCTGTTTTTT. This chain uses TRBV19 with TRBJ2-2, with 10 bases matching TRBD1. The CDR3 sequence is 15 residues long. Germline CDR1 and CDR2: LNHDA and SQIVND (reference sequence). J lost 6 bases, V lost 5 bases, and 6 bases had no gene match.